This is a list of T cell receptor beta chains from one sample in a study of blood T cell repertoires in COVID-19. Produced via immunoSEQ multiplex PCR; TCRdb's table is partial and in-frame only. The sample carries about 140,000 clones, 88% recorded once. Sequencing input: peripheral blood. These receptors originate from a human donor with COVID-19, enrolled during active disease. The donor label of this sample is uncertain. The CDR3 runs from the conserved cysteine through the conserved F or W. Each record gives: clone size, D gene, V gene, J gene, CDR3 protein, CDR3 DNA. D genes are given only for firm matches. Clone size is not always given. Where it is, it says once, few, many or a class for expanded clones.

.	.	TRBV24-1	TRBJ2-1	CATSDPGLGEQFF	TGTGCCACCAGTGATCCCGGACTCGGGGAGCAGTTCTTC
.	TRBD2	TRBV29-1	TRBJ2-1	CSVALALAGSQFF	TGCAGCGTTGCCCTGGCTCTAGCGGGGTCCCAGTTCTTC
.	.	TRBV11-1	TRBJ1-6	CASSPSGWRNSPLHF	TGTGCCAGCAGCCCGTCCGGGTGGCGGAATTCACCCCTCCACTTT
.	.	TRBV7-9	TRBJ1-2	CASSSPRGRPNPYGYTF	TGTGCCAGCAGCTCCCCCAGGGGAAGACCTAACCCATATGGCTACACCTTC
.	TRBD1	TRBV3-1/TRBV3-2	TRBJ1-6	CASSLSPTGHYNSPLHF	TGTGCCAGCAGCCTCAGCCCGACAGGGCATTATAATTCACCCCTCCACTTT
.	TRBD1	TRBV5-1	TRBJ2-7	CASRSQGMGEEQYF	TGCGCCAGCAGGTCACAGGGGATGGGTGAAGAGCAGTACTTC
.	.	TRBV27	TRBJ2-6	CASSLHRAGANVLTF	TGTGCCAGCAGTTTACACAGGGCTGGGGCCAACGTCCTGACTTTC
.	.	TRBV5-6	TRBJ1-2	CASSLGVAANYGYTF	TGTGCCAGCAGCTTGGGGGTAGCAGCTAACTATGGCTACACCTTC
.	.	TRBV7-9	TRBJ2-1	CASSLIGLRAWEQFF	TGTGCCAGCAGCTTGATTGGACTTCGGGCCTGGGAGCAGTTCTTC
.	.	TRBV6-6	TRBJ2-3	CASSYSMEGSDTQYF	TGTGCCAGCAGTTACTCGATGGAGGGATCAGATACGCAGTATTTT
.	.	TRBV19	TRBJ1-5	CASRPRGYQPQHF	TGTGCCAGTAGGCCTCGGGGATACCAGCCCCAGCATTTT
.	.	TRBV19	TRBJ1-4	CASSRDSQATNEKLFF	TGTGCCAGTAGTCGGGACTCCCAGGCGACTAATGAAAAACTGTTTTTT
.	TRBD1	TRBV18	TRBJ2-1	CASSPGTGYNEQFF	TGTGCCAGCTCACCCGGGACAGGGTACAATGAGCAGTTCTTC
.	.	TRBV7-2	TRBJ1-1	CASSPIGGWGTEAFF	TGTGCCAGCAGCCCAATAGGGGGATGGGGGACTGAAGCTTTCTTT
.	TRBD2	TRBV5-1	TRBJ2-7	CASSEVVAGAYEQYF	TGCGCCAGCAGCGAGGTAGTAGCGGGGGCCTACGAGCAGTACTTC
.	.	TRBV6-1	TRBJ2-3	CASSEAKRDFGDTQYF	TGTGCCAGCAGTGAAGCAAAGAGGGACTTTGGAGATACGCAGTATTTT
.	.	TRBV4-1	TRBJ2-7	CASSQVIQEGREQYF	TGCGCCAGCAGCCAAGTGATACAGGAGGGGCGCGAGCAGTACTTC
.	TRBD2	TRBV6-1	TRBJ2-3	CASSVYAGEAADTQYF	TGTGCCAGCAGTGTTTATGCGGGAGAGGCCGCAGATACGCAGTATTTT
.	.	TRBV11-2	TRBJ1-3	CASSSVLGNTIYF	TGTGCCAGCAGCTCCGTCCTTGGAAACACCATATATTTT
.	.	TRBV10-1	TRBJ1-5	CASSEGINRIADF	TGCGCCAGCAGTGAGGGGATCAACAGGATTGCGGATTTT
.	TRBD2	TRBV6-1	TRBJ2-7	CASSGLFAGGSYEQYF	TGTGCCAGCAGTGGGCTATTCGCGGGGGGGTCCTACGAGCAGTACTTC
once	.	TRBV6-5	TRBJ1-4	CASSGGQGLEKLFF	TGTGCCAGTTCCGGAGGGCAGGGTTTGGAAAAACTGTTTTTT
.	.	TRBV11-2	TRBJ1-5	CASSLDRRVQPQHF	TGTGCCAGCAGCTTAGACAGGAGGGTTCAGCCCCAGCATTTT
.	.	TRBV5-6	TRBJ2-1	CASSLRGTPRGDEQFF	TGTGCCAGCAGCCTCCGCGGGACGCCCCGGGGCGATGAGCAGTTCTTC
.	.	TRBV5-4	TRBJ1-3	CASSLDRFGNTIYF	TGTGCCAGCAGCTTAGACAGGTTTGGAAACACCATATATTTT
.	TRBD2	TRBV5-3	TRBJ2-1	CARSLSTTSGKGEQFF	TGTGCCAGAAGCTTGTCCACGACTAGCGGGAAGGGTGAGCAGTTCTTC
.	TRBD1	TRBV28	TRBJ1-1	CASSSQGQGYTEAFF	TGTGCCAGCAGTTCCCAGGGACAGGGCTACACTGAAGCTTTCTTT
.	TRBD1	TRBV18	TRBJ1-1	CASSRRTGANTEAFF	TGTGCCAGCTCACGACGGACAGGGGCGAACACTGAAGCTTTCTTT
.	TRBD2	TRBV9	TRBJ2-2	CASSLLAGGPNTGELFF	TGTGCCAGCAGCCTACTAGCGGGGGGGCCGAACACCGGGGAGCTGTTTTTT
.	TRBD2	TRBV18	TRBJ2-1	CASSPRAGGNEQFF	TGTGCCAGCTCACCACGGGCGGGGGGCAATGAGCAGTTCTTC
.	.	TRBV10-2	TRBJ2-1	CASRLPGMNEQFF	TGCGCCAGCAGGCTACCCGGGATGAATGAGCAGTTCTTC
.	.	TRBV6-5	TRBJ1-1	CASRSAGTNTEAFF	TGTGCCAGCCGCTCCGCAGGTACGAACACTGAAGCTTTCTTT
.	.	TRBV25-1	TRBJ2-7	CASSELLQGEQYF	TGTGCCAGCAGTGAACTGTTACAGGGCGAGCAGTACTTC